These 3 T cell receptor beta chains came from one sample sequenced in a study of read filtering for tumor transcriptome and immune sequencing. The library was built from roughly 400 ng RNA with molecular barcoded adaptors for alpha/delta and beta/gamma chains. In TCRdb, the reads were re-called with MiXCR into one record per CDR3 protein. The sample holds 100,000 to 150,000 distinct CDR3 sequences; 10% to 15% are singletons and the top ten take approximately 11%. Sequencing input: a population of CD138-negative cells sorted from bone marrow. The receptors originated from a donor at least 40 years old with multiple myeloma.

This clonotype was seen repeatedly, ten times or more. This chain connects TRBV29-1 to TRBJ1-1; D gene unclear. Deletions cut 6 bases from V and 1 base from J, with 12 bases between. Germline assignment: CDR1 SQVTM and CDR2 ANQGSEA. There are 13 residues in the CDR3. The CDR3 DNA follows: TGCAGCGTCGAATACGACCCGAACACTGAAGCTTTCTTT. Translating it yields CSVEYDPNTEAFF.

This clonotype was recorded many times. V usage is TRBV7-2 and J usage is TRBJ1-1, with D hard to call. Trimming removed 3 bases at V and 1 base at J, with 9 bases between. CDR3 length equals 14 residues. The germline V gene encodes CDR1 SGHTA and CDR2 FQGNSA. CDR3 nucleotide sequence: TGTGCCAGCAGCTTGAGTGGCGGGAACACTGAAGCTTTCTTT. As protein: CASSLSGGNTEAFF.

This clonotype was observed at least ten times. The chain is built from TRBV10-3 and TRBJ2-3, with 8 positions matching TRBD2. The CDR3 is 13 amino acids. V lost 8 bases to trimming and J lost 3 bases; unmatched junction nucleotides: 4. Germline CDR1 ENHRY, CDR2 SYGVKD. In DNA, the CDR3 is TGTGCCATCCAGGGACTAGAGACAGATACGCAGTATTTT. Residues: CAIQGLETDTQYF.